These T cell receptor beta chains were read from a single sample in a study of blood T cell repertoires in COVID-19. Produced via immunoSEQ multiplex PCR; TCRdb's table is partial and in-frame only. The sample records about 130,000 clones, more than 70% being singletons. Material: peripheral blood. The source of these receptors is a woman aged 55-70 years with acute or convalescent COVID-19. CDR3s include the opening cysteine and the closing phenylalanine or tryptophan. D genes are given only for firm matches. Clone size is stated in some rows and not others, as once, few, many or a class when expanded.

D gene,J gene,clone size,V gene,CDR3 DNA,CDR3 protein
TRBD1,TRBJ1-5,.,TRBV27,TGTGCCAGCAGGCAAACAGGGGGTCTCAATCAGCCCCAGCATTTT,CASRQTGGLNQPQHF
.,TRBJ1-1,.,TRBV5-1,TGCGCCAGCAGCTTGGAGCTGAACACTGAAGCTTTCTTT,CASSLELNTEAFF
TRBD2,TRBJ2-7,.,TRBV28,TGTGCCAGCAGATCTAGCGGGGGACCCTACGAGCAGTACTTC,CASRSSGGPYEQYF
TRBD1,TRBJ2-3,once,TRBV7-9,TGTGCCAGCAGCTACAATAGGGGGCAAAGGACAGATACGCAGTATTTT,CASSYNRGQRTDTQYF
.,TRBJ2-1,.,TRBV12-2,TGTGCAAGTCGCTTAAGGTCAGCGGGAGTGCAGGAGCAGTTCTTC,CASRLRSAGVQEQFF
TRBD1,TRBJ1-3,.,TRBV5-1,TGCGCCAGCAGCACCGGGACAGAGAACACCATATATTTT,CASSTGTENTIYF
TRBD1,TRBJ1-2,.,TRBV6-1,TGTGCCAGCAGTGAATTAGGTTGGGACAGGGGAGCCACCTTC,CASSELGWDRGATF
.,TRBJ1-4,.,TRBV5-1,TGCGCCAGCAGCTTGAGGTCCCCGACAGTGGGCGCTAATGAAAAACTGTTTTTT,CASSLRSPTVGANEKLFF
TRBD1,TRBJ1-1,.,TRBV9,TGTGCCAGCAGCGTAGCCCCGAGGGGGCTGAACACTGAAGCTTTCTTT,CASSVAPRGLNTEAFF
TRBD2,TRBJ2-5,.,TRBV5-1,TGCGCCAGCAGCCCGGGACTAGCGGGAGAGACCCAGTACTTC,CASSPGLAGETQYF
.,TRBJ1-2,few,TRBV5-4,TGTGCCAGCAGCACCGGACAGCAACACTATGGCTACACCTTC,CASSTGQQHYGYTF
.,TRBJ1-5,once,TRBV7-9,TGTGCCAGCAGCTTAAGTATGACAGCTAGCAATCAGCCCCAGCATTTT,CASSLSMTASNQPQHF
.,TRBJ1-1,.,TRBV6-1,TGTGCCAGCAGTGAATTCATGGGCAACACTGAAGCTTTCTTT,CASSEFMGNTEAFF
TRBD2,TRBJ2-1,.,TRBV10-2,TGCGCCAGCCGGCTAGCGGGGGCCAATGAGCAGTTCTTC,CASRLAGANEQFF
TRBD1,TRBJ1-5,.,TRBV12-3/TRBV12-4,TGTGCCAGCAGGGGGGACAGTCTTCCCCAGCATTTT,CASRGDSLPQHF
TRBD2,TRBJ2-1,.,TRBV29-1,TGCAGCGTTGTTAGGCAGGGAGGGAATGAGCAGTTCTTC,CSVVRQGGNEQFF
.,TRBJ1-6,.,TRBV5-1,TGCGCCAGCAGCTTGGACAGGGCCGTCGGTTCACCCCTCCACTTT,CASSLDRAVGSPLHF
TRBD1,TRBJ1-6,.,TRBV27,TGTGCCAGCAAGCAAGCCGGGACAGCCTATAATTCACCCCTCCACTTT,CASKQAGTAYNSPLHF
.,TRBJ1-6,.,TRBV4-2,TGTGCCAGCAGCCAAGAAGCCGATGGGAGCTCCTATAATTCACCCCTCCACTTT,CASSQEADGSSYNSPLHF
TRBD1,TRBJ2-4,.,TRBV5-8,TGTGCCAGCAGCCCGGGACAGGACCTAGCCAAAAACATTCAGTACTTC,CASSPGQDLAKNIQYF
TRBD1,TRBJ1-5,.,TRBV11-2,TGTGCCAGCAGCTTAGGGACAGGTAGAAATCAGCCCCAGCATTTT,CASSLGTGRNQPQHF
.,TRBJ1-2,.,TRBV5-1,TGCGCCAGCAGCCCGGCCACAGTTGGCTTTGGCTACACCTTC,CASSPATVGFGYTF
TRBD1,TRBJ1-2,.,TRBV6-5,TGTGCCAGCCGACAGGGGAGCGCATCACGGGGCTACACCTTC,CASRQGSASRGYTF
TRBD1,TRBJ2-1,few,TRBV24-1,TGTGCCACCAGTCCACAGGGGGCGTACAATGAGCAGTTCTTC,CATSPQGAYNEQFF